This TCR beta chain was sequenced in a study of T cell responses to AZD1222 COVID-19 vaccine. Findings and limits, study-wide: Spike-specific TCRs gained breadth and depth after people received two AZD1222 doses.

The table came from immunoSEQ multiplex PCR; TCRdb's copy has only in-frame clones and leaves some out. The profile shows roughly 140,000 clones, roughly 90% of them singletons. The V gene's germline CDR1 is GTSNPN and CDR2 SVGIG (reference sequence). Trimming shortened V by 3 bases and J by 4 bases, and 12 bases separated the two germline ends. The CDR3 sequence is 13 residues long. As regards this clone: Its antigen is not identified.

The sequence was collected from an adult who received the AZD1222 COVID-19 vaccine. This chain joins TRBV30 and TRBJ1-1, with D maybe TRBD1 (5 bases). The sequences come from peripheral blood, collected 28 days after the second AZD1222 dose. The CDR3 protein is CAWRRGGVTEAFF. CDR3 sequence (DNA): TGTGCCTGGAGAAGGGGTGGGGTCACTGAAGCTTTCTTT. The full variable domain, its missing parts supplied by reference TRBV30 and TRBJ1-1, is SQTIHQWPATLVQPVGSPLSLECTVEGTSNPNLYWYRQAAGRGLQLLFYSVGIGQISSEVPQNLSASRPQDRQFILSSKKLLLSDSGFYLCAWRRGGVTEAFFGQGTRLTVV.